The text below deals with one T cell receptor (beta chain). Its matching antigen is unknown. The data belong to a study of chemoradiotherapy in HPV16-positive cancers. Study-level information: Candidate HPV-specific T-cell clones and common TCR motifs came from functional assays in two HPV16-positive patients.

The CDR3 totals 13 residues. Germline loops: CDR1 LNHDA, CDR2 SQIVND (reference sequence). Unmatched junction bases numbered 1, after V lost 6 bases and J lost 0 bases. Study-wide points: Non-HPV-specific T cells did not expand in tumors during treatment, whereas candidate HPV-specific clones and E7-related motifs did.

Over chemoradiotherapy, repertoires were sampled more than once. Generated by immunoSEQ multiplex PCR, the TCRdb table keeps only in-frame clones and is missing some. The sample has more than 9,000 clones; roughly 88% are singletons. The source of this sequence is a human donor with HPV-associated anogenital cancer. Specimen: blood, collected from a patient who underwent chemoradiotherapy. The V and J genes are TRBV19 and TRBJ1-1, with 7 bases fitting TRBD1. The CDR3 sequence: CASRGQMNTEAFF. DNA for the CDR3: TGTGCCAGTAGGGGACAGATGAACACTGAAGCTTTCTTT.